This T cell receptor (beta chain) was found in a study of human T cells and chemical hapten exposure. Remarks on this clonotype: What it recognizes is unknown.

Germline loops: CDR1 SGDLS, CDR2 YYNGEE. Trimming shortened V by 3 bases and J by 7 bases, and 11 bases separated the two germline ends. This CDR3 contains 14 residues. Time point defined: pre-sensitization, week 0. Specified treatment: therapeutic diphenylcyclopropenone sensitization with weekly scalp DPC. TCRdb independently ran MiXCR on the RACE reads; one entry per CDR3 protein. The sample has under 200,000 distinct CDR3 sequences, approximately 31% seen once. Study-wide findings and caveats: TCRs above 1 in 1000 frequency did not change with DPC sensitization.

The sequence was obtained from a woman aged 25 to 39 with alopecia areata. Some clones in this sample may be carry-over from other donors' samples. Sequencing used whole blood, obtained in connection with sensitization to the hapten diphenylcyclopropenone (DPC). The V gene is TRBV9, the J gene TRBJ1-6; D may be TRBD1 (6 bases). CDR3 protein: CASSARQANSPLHF. The CDR3 nucleotides are TGTGCCAGCAGCGCGAGACAGGCCAATTCACCCCTCCACTTT.